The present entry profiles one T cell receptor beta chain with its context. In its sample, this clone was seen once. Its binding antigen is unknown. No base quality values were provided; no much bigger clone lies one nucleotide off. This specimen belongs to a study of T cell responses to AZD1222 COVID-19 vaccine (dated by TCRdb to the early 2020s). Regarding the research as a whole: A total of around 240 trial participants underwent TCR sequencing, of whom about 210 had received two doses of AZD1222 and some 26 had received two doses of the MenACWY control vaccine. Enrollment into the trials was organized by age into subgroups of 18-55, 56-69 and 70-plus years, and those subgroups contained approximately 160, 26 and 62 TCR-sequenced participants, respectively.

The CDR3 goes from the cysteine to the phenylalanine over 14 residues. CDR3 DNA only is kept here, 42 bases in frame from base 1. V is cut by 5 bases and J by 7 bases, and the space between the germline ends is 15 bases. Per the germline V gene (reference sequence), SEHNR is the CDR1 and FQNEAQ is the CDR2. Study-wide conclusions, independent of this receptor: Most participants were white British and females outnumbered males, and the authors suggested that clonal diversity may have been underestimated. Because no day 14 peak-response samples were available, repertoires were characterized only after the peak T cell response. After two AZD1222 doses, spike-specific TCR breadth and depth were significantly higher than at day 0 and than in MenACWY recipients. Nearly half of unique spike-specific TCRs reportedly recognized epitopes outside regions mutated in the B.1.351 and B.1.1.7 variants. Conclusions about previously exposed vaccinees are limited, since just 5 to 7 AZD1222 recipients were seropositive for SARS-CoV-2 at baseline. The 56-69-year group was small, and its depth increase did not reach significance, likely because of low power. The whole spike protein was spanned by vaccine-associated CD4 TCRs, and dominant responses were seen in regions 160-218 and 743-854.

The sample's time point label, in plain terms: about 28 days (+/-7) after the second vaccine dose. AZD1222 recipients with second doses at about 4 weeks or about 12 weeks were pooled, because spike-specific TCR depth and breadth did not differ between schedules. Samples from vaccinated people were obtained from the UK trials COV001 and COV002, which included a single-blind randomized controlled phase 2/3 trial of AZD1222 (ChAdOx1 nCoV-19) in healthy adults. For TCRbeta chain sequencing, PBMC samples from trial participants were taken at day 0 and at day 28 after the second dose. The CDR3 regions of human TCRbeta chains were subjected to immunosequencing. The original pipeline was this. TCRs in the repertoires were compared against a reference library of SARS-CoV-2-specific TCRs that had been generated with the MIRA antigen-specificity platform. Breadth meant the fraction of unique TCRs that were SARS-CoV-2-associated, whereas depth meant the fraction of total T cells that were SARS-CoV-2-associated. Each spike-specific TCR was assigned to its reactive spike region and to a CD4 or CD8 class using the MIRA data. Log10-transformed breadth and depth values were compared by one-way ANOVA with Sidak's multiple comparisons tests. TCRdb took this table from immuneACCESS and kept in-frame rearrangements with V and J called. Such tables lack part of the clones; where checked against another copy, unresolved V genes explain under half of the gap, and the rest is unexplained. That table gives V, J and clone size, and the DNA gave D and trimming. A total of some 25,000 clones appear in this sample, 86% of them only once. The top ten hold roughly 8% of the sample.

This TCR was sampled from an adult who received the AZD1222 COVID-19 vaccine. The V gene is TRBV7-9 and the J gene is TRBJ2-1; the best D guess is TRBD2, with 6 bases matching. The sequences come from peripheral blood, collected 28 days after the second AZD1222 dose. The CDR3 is CASSPQGGGNEQFF. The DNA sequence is TGTGCCAGCAGCCCTCAGGGTGGAGGGAATGAGCAGTTCTTC. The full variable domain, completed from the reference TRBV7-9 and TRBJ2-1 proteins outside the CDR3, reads DTGVSQNPRHKITKRGQNVTFRCDPISEHNRLYWYRQTLGQGPEFLTYFQNEAQLEKSRLLSDRFSAERPKGSFSTLEIQRTEQGDSAMYLCASSPQGGGNEQFFGPGTRLTVL.